A single sample is the source of the 18 T cell receptor beta chains below, sequenced in a study of long-term antiretroviral therapy in people with HIV. The assay used was immunoSEQ (version v3.0), run at survey level. Measured with immunoSEQ multiplex PCR; TCRdb has only the in-frame clones, and not every one. Of more than 20,000 clones listed, more than 65% are singletons. Sequenced here: unsorted PBMCs, sampled approximately 2.5 years after starting antiretroviral therapy. The receptors here all came from a man between 40 and 49 years old with HIV.

As DNA, the CDR3 is TGTGCCAGCAGAGAAAATGGAAACACCATATATTTT. Translating gives CASRENGNTIYF. The V gene is TRBV13, the J gene TRBJ1-3, with D unresolved. V lost 6 bases, J lost 3 bases, and 6 bases lay in between. CDR1 PRHDT and CDR2 FYEKMQ come from the germline V gene (reference sequence). CDR3 length equals 12 residues.

The rearrangement links TRBV7-2 to TRBJ1-4, with no clear D. Trimming cost V 3 bases and J 0 bases, with 8 bases left between them. The germline gives CDR1 SGHTA, CDR2 FQGNSA. The CDR3 sequence is 15 residues long. Here the CDR3 reads CASSLRATTNEKLFF. CDR3 bases: TGTGCCAGCAGCTTGAGGGCGACAACTAATGAAAAACTGTTTTTT.

The chain is built from TRBV19 and TRBJ1-1; possibly TRBD1 for D (6 bases). Between the trimmed V and J ends, which lost 5 bases and 4 bases, there was a span of 17 bases. The germline gives CDR1 LNHDA, CDR2 SQIVND (reference sequence). The CDR3 totals 15 residues. CDR3 protein: CASSRGGIWGTEAFF. The CDR3 DNA reads TGTGCCAGTAGTCGAGGGGGGATTTGGGGCACTGAAGCTTTCTTT.

The gene calls are TRBV20-1 and TRBJ2-5, with D unresolved. Trimming removed 7 bases from V and 1 base from J, with 7 bases in between. Germline CDR1 is DFQATT and CDR2 is SNEGSKA (reference sequence). The CDR3 length is 11 residues. CDR3 sequence reads: CSGRLQETQYF. In DNA, the CDR3 is TGCAGTGGGCGGCTCCAAGAGACCCAGTACTTC.

The J gene is TRBJ1-1, the V gene TRBV6-6; weak D call: TRBD1 (5 bases). Germline CDR1 is MNHNY and CDR2 is SVGAGI (reference sequence). Trimming stripped 0 bases from V and 4 bases from J, with 12 bases between. CDR3 length equals 15 residues. The CDR3: CASSYSGDRITEAFF. The CDR3 DNA follows: TGTGCCAGCAGTTACTCGGGGGATAGGATCACTGAAGCTTTCTTT.

The chain joins TRBV5-5 to TRBJ2-5; 14 nucleotides line up with TRBD2. This CDR3 is built from 16 residues. Germline V lookup: CDR1 SGHKS, CDR2 YYEKEE (reference sequence). The trim removed 4 bases at V and 5 bases at J, leaving 7 bases unmatched. CDR3 nucleotides: TGTGCCAGCAGCAGGACTAGCGGGAGGTTGGGTGAGACCCAGTACTTC. Protein sequence: CASSRTSGRLGETQYF.

This clone showed up just once. The gene calls are TRBV5-4 and TRBJ2-3; D gene ambiguous. V was pared by 3 bases and J by 2 bases, with 7 bases between. The germline CDR1 and CDR2 sequences are SGHNT and YYREEE (reference sequence). The CDR3 length is 13 residues. The CDR3 DNA is TGTGCCAGCAGCTCACCTAACACAGATACGCAGTATTTT. Protein: CASSSPNTDTQYF.

The chain links TRBV29-1 to TRBJ2-7; 9 bases align to TRBD1. The junction had 15 bases not matched to a gene; V was cut back by 7 bases and J by 2 bases. The CDR3 is 16 residues long. Per germline, CDR1 SQVTM and CDR2 ANQGSEA. The CDR3 sequence is CSAAGTGNSFTYEQYF. The CDR3 bases are TGCAGCGCCGCCGGGACAGGGAACTCCTTTACCTACGAGCAGTACTTC.

The chain couples TRBV10-1 to TRBJ1-5; D uncertain. Trimming cost V 2 bases and J 9 bases, with 8 bases left between them. This CDR3 is built from 12 residues. Per germline, CDR1 WNHNN and CDR2 SYGVQD (reference sequence). CDR3 region: CASSEGLAPQHF. In nucleotides, the CDR3 is TGCGCCAGCAGTGAGGGTTTGGCGCCCCAGCATTTT.

The gene calls are TRBV20-1 and TRBJ2-7, with D tentatively TRBD1 (5 bases). The CDR3 is 10 residues long. With 5 bases removed from V and 4 bases from J, the gap between germline ends came to 6 bases. The germline V gene encodes CDR1 DFQATT and CDR2 SNEGSKA (reference sequence). In nucleotides, the CDR3 is TGCAGTGCTCACAGGTACGAGCAGTACTTC. This encodes CSAHRYEQYF.

This sequence joins TRBV7-2 and TRBJ1-1; D is uncertain. This CDR3 contains 15 residues. Per the germline V gene, CDR1 is SGHTA and CDR2 is FQGNSA. Trimming removed 10 bases at V and 0 bases at J, with 18 bases between. CDR3 residues: CATLDGKFMNTEAFF. In DNA, the CDR3 is TGTGCCACCCTAGACGGAAAATTCATGAACACTGAAGCTTTCTTT. The full variable domain, rest sourced from reference TRBV7-2 and TRBJ1-1, is GAGVSQSPSNKVTEKGKDVELRCDPISGHTALYWYRQSLGQGLEFLIYFQGNSAPDKSGLPSDRFSAERTGGSVSTLTIQRTQQEDSAVYLCATLDGKFMNTEAFFGQGTRLTVV.

The chain links TRBV7-9 to TRBJ2-1; D not certain. Germline V lookup: CDR1 SEHNR, CDR2 FQNEAQ (reference sequence). The CDR3 is made up of 15 amino acids. V was trimmed by 5 bases and J by 5 bases, leaving 16 bases between them. This chain's CDR3 is CASSPLSRSDNEQFF. CDR3 nucleotide sequence: TGTGCCAGCAGCCCTCTTAGTAGATCGGACAATGAGCAGTTCTTC.

V is TRBV10-1 and J is TRBJ2-2, with TRBD2 matching 7 bases. Looked up from germline, CDR1 is WNHNN and CDR2 is SYGVQD (reference sequence). The CDR3 is 16 amino acids. Trimming cost V 0 bases and J 2 bases; bases outside gene matches: 3. The CDR3 here is CASSESPSGNTGELFF. The CDR3 nucleotides are TGCGCCAGCAGTGAGTCTCCTAGCGGAAACACCGGGGAGCTGTTTTTT.

The chain joins TRBV5-6 to TRBJ1-5, with TRBD1 matching over 7 bases. CDR1 and CDR2 (germline): SGHDT, YYEEEE. The CDR3 consists of 16 residues. The V and J ends lost 0 bases and 7 bases, in that order; junction bases with no gene match: 10. The CDR3 region is CASSLVGGRGGQPQHF. The CDR3 region has the DNA TGTGCCAGCAGCTTGGTAGGGGGCAGGGGTGGACAGCCCCAGCATTTT. Supplemented by reference TRBV5-6 and TRBJ1-5, the full variable domain reads DAGVTQSPTHLIKTRGQQVTLRCSPKSGHDTVSWYQQALGQGPQFIFQYYEEEERQRGNFPDRFSGHQFPNYSSELNVNALLLGDSALYLCASSLVGGRGGQPQHFGDGTRLSIL.

V usage is TRBV13 and J usage is TRBJ1-3, with a possible D match to TRBD1 (5 bases). The V and J ends lost 5 bases and 2 bases respectively, with 22 bases between them. The CDR3 covers 18 residues. Germline lookup yields CDR1 PRHDT and CDR2 FYEKMQ (reference sequence). The CDR3 loop reads CASSPFGTMTATGNTIYF. For the CDR3, the DNA is TGTGCCAGCAGCCCGTTCGGAACTATGACAGCTACTGGAAACACCATATATTTT.

The CDR3 DNA reads as TGTGCCAGCAGCTCCCCAGAGCAGTACTTC. Protein: CASSSPEQYF. The J gene is TRBJ2-7, the V gene TRBV11-2; no firm D call. The CDR3 consists of 10 residues. V shed 4 bases and J shed 7 bases, with 5 bases lying between them. Germline V gene sequence: CDR1 SGHAT, CDR2 FQNNGV.

The V call is TRBV7-9, the J call TRBJ2-3; unclear D gene. The germline CDR1 and CDR2 sequences are SEHNR and FQNEAQ (reference sequence). The CDR3 consists of 16 residues. V was clipped by 6 bases and J by 5 bases, with 21 bases between them. The DNA of the CDR3 is TGTGCCAGCAGGCCTCTAGAGAACACCCCGGGAGATACGCAGTATTTT. Its translation is CASRPLENTPGDTQYF.

The DNA of the CDR3 is TGTGCCAGCAGCAACCAAGAGACCCAGTACTTC. This sequence encodes CASSNQETQYF. The gene calls are TRBV7-2 and TRBJ2-5, with no clear D. The CDR3 loop spans 11 amino acids. Germline assignment: CDR1 SGHTA and CDR2 FQGNSA. Trimming stripped 5 bases from V and 0 bases from J, with 1 base between.